The next 28 T cell receptor beta chains were all read from a single sample in a study of T cells expressing NK-cell markers. TCRdb re-called the 5' RACE reads and catalogs CDR3 proteins one per entry, DNA excluded. The repertoire table contains about 260,000 distinct CDR3 sequences. Sequenced input: blood T cells: a sorted CD56 or NKG2C T cell subset, CD4+ or CD8+ T cells, or bulk PBMC T cells (not recorded which). The receptors derive from a woman aged 18 to 75 in good health.

V gene TRBV12-3 or TRBV12-4 combines with J gene TRBJ2-1; TCRdb's D call, TRBD2, is unchecked because there is no DNA. The CDR3 contains 13 residues. CDR3 sequence: CASSFGGAVEQFF.

The chain carries TRBV12-3 or TRBV12-4 and TRBJ1-1. CDR3 length equals 13 residues. The CDR3: CASRPQNYEEAFF.

The chain is built from TRBV20-1 and TRBJ1-5; TCRdb returns TRBD1, unconfirmable since there is no DNA. This CDR3 comprises 13 residues. Germline CDR1 DFQATT, CDR2 SNEGSKA (reference sequence). The CDR3 spells CSAKNPGGQPQHF.

The chain combines TRBV7-9 with TRBJ2-1; the D call of TRBD1 rests on TCRdb alone, since no DNA is present to check it. Germline CDR1 is SEHNR and CDR2 is FQNEAQ (reference sequence). The CDR3 is 15 amino acids. This CDR3 is CASSLGEGTSREQFF.

The rearrangement uses TRBV5-4 and TRBJ2-3; lacking DNA, the TRBD2 call made by TCRdb goes unchecked. Per the germline V gene, CDR1 is SGHNT and CDR2 is YYREEE (reference sequence). This CDR3 has 16 amino acids. The CDR3 region is CASSSRLAGNTDTQYF.

This rearrangement joins TRBV12-3 or TRBV12-4 to TRBJ2-1; as DNA is missing, the TRBD2 call by TCRdb cannot be tested. The CDR3 contains 16 residues. CDR3 region: CASSFSLAGIYNEQFF.

The J gene is TRBJ1-1, the V gene TRBV18. This CDR3 has 16 residues. The V gene's germline CDR1 is KGHSH and CDR2 LQKENI. CDR3 sequence: CASSLLEGRQGTEAFF. Complete variable domain (other parts from reference TRBV18 and TRBJ1-1): NAGVMQNPRHLVRRRGQEARLRCSPMKGHSHVYWYRQLPEEGLKFMVYLQKENIIDESGMPKERFSAEFPKEGPSILRIQQVVRGDSAAYFCASSLLEGRQGTEAFFGQGTRLTVV.

V usage is TRBV10-3 and J usage is TRBJ2-7; TCRdb names TRBD1, which stays unverified in the absence of DNA. CDR1 is ENHRY, CDR2 SYGVKD, per germline. There are 13 residues in the CDR3. The CDR3 sequence is CAISDRGPYEQYF.

The CDR3 sequence is CASSGTGGAGNQPQHF. The chain has TRBV25-1 and TRBJ1-5; checking the TCRdb D call of TRBD1 is not possible without DNA. The V gene's germline CDR1 is MGHDK and CDR2 SYGVNS. The length of the CDR3 is 16 residues.

This chain joins TRBV12-3 or TRBV12-4 and TRBJ1-3. The CDR3 totals 12 residues. CDR3 protein: CASDRPGNTIYF.

V is TRBV20-1 and J is TRBJ2-3; TCRdb returns TRBD2, unconfirmable since there is no DNA. The CDR3 is made up of 19 amino acids. CDR1 and CDR2 from the germline V gene are DFQATT and SNEGSKA (reference sequence). This chain's CDR3 is CSAHGGSSRTSGTTDTQYF.

The chain is built from TRBV6-2 or TRBV6-3 and TRBJ2-2; there is no DNA to check the TCRdb D call of TRBD1. The CDR3 runs 15 residues. Germline V gene sequence: CDR1 MNHEY, CDR2 SVGEGT. The CDR3 sequence: CASSYGTTNTGELFF.

V gene TRBV7-2 combines with J gene TRBJ2-5; TCRdb outputs TRBD1, but without DNA this stays unchecked. CDR1 and CDR2 (germline): SGHTA, FQGNSA. This CDR3 contains 12 residues. The CDR3 spells CASSGPGETQYF.

This chain links TRBV20-1 with TRBJ2-1. The germline gives CDR1 DFQATT, CDR2 SNEGSKA (reference sequence). The length of the CDR3 is 11 residues. The CDR3 loop reads CSARQYNEQFF.

V is TRBV28 and J is TRBJ2-7; TCRdb proposes TRBD2, but this gene call is untestable without DNA. The CDR3 runs 13 residues. The germline gives CDR1 MDHEN, CDR2 SYDVKM. CDR3 protein: CASKGLAGYEQYF.

The chain carries TRBV20-1 and TRBJ1-5. This CDR3 is built from 13 residues. Germline V gene lookup returns CDR1 DFQATT and CDR2 SNEGSKA (reference sequence). The CDR3 spells CSASNKGNQPQHF.

The chain carries TRBV7-6 and TRBJ1-2. The CDR3 has 13 residues. Germline V CDR1 and CDR2: SGHVS, FNYEAQ. CDR3 region: CASSMTANYGYTF.

The chain joins TRBV20-1 to TRBJ1-1; TCRdb selects TRBD1, and the lack of DNA leaves this call unchecked. The CDR3 length is 13 residues. Germline V gene lookup returns CDR1 DFQATT and CDR2 SNEGSKA (reference sequence). CDR3 sequence: CSASLPGDTEAFF.

This chain links TRBV11-2 with TRBJ2-3; TCRdb's assignment of TRBD1 cannot be checked, as there is no DNA. Germline CDR1 reads SGHAT; CDR2 reads FQNNGV. This CDR3 region has 15 residues. CDR3 amino acids: CASSSRLPGKDTQYF.

The chain employs TRBV5-1 and TRBJ1-2; lacking DNA, the TRBD1 call made by TCRdb goes unchecked. This CDR3 is 14 amino acids long. The germline V gene encodes CDR1 SGHRS and CDR2 YFSETQ. The CDR3 region is CASSLETGQWGYTF.

The chain has TRBV15 and TRBJ2-7. This CDR3 is built from 15 residues. The germline gives CDR1 LNHNV, CDR2 YYDKDF (reference sequence). The CDR3 here is CATSRETHGPYEQYF.

This chain joins TRBV5-1 and TRBJ1-1; no DNA is available, so the TRBD1 call from TCRdb remains unchecked. This CDR3 comprises 13 residues. Germline V gene lookup returns CDR1 SGHRS and CDR2 YFSETQ. The CDR3 reads CASRKTTGVEAFF.

The chain recombines TRBV14 with TRBJ2-1. The germline CDR1 and CDR2 sequences are SGHDN and FVKESK. The CDR3 is made up of 15 amino acids. The CDR3 is CASSQVFVSYNEQFF.

The rearrangement joins TRBV25-1 to TRBJ2-5. CDR1 is MGHDK, CDR2 SYGVNS, per germline. CDR3 length: 15 amino acids. The CDR3 is CASRPASWAKETQYF.

The chain recombines TRBV7-2 with TRBJ2-2; TCRdb's D gene call, TRBD1, goes unchecked for lack of DNA. Looked up from germline, CDR1 is SGHTA and CDR2 is FQGNSA. The CDR3 runs to 15 residues. CDR3 loop: CASSQRQGGTGELFF.

The V and J genes are TRBV5-1 and TRBJ1-2; TCRdb outputs TRBD1, but without DNA this stays unchecked. This CDR3 has 16 amino acids. Germline V gene sequence: CDR1 SGHRS, CDR2 YFSETQ. CDR3 sequence: CASSLASGQTIYGYTF.

The rearrangement joins TRBV2 to TRBJ2-1; the TRBD2 assignment by TCRdb is unverifiable without DNA. The germline V gene encodes CDR1 SNHLY and CDR2 FYNNEI. The CDR3 extends over 16 amino acids. CDR3: CASSPNLLAGYNEQFF.

The rearrangement uses TRBV10-3 and TRBJ1-1; TCRdb designates TRBD1, a call that cannot be tested without DNA. CDR1 is ENHRY and CDR2 is SYGVKD in the germline V gene. This CDR3 has 13 residues. This chain's CDR3 is CASTGTGVTEAFF.